Listed below are T cell receptor beta chains from one sample, sequenced in a study of blood T cell repertoires in COVID-19. Only in-frame clones appear in the TCRdb table, and some are missing; sequencing was by immunoSEQ multiplex PCR. The sample yields approximately 240,000 clones, 80% to 90% seen once. The source material was PBMCs or T cells enriched from blood (not recorded which). The receptors were gathered from a woman aged 50 to 65 in a cohort exposed to, infected with or recovered from COVID-19 (not recorded which). Both conserved end residues are trimmed from each CDR3. The order of the fields is V gene, CDR3 protein.

V: TRBV6-2/TRBV6-3
CDR3: ASSYSDLKNIQY

V: TRBV6-5
CDR3: ASSHPSVETQY

V: TRBV12-3/TRBV12-4
CDR3: ASSLDMFGELF

V: TRBV7-2
CDR3: ASSLSPADTIY

V: TRBV4-1
CDR3: ASSQDRQGTRF

V: TRBV4-1
CDR3: ASSQERTGGNGNQPQH

V: TRBV2
CDR3: ASRGDGANQPQH

V: TRBV5-1
CDR3: ASSSGLLVDDEQY

V: TRBV20-1
CDR3: SASAGSASNEQY

V: TRBV4-2
CDR3: ASSQDRGRTYEQY

V: TRBV7-9
CDR3: ASSLAQGSDEKLF

V: TRBV2
CDR3: ASSLNTEAF

V: TRBV28
CDR3: ASRPIRGRTDNQPQH

V: TRBV6-5
CDR3: ASSSRTGLNEQY